This TCR beta chain was sequenced during a study of cytomegalovirus exposure and HLA in healthy donors. Overall study findings and caveats: TCR sequences were mostly rare, though some public TCRs occurred in many donors. In a later analysis, specific HLA alleles were associated with 15,000 to 20,000 TCR beta sequences at a 0.05 false discovery rate. As a later analysis revealed, the rate of TCR association differed by HLA locus, with DRB1 most and HLA-C fewest.

The study ran its PCR with 60 Vbeta and 13 Jbeta primers. The protocol was immunoSEQ multiplex PCR, while the TCRdb copy is restricted to in-frame clones and leaves out a portion. The sample lists 95,000 to 150,000 clones; roughly 76% were seen once. CDR3 size: 11 residues. Germline V lookup: CDR1 SEHNR, CDR2 FQNEAQ (reference sequence). This clone showed up just once. No antigen is known for it. At one end, the junction sequence differs from germline, possibly due to a read error. The sample comprised PBMCs. V usage is TRBV7-9 and J usage is TRBJ2-7; D not certain. The sequence was obtained from a woman between 45 and 60 years old in good health and CMV-seronegative. As DNA, the CDR3 is TGTTCCAGCAGCTTAGGGCTCGAGCAGTACTTC. Translating it yields CSSSLGLEQYF.